The clone carrying this T cell receptor (beta chain) was found many times. Its antigen is unidentified. Germline CDR1 is SGHDN and CDR2 is FVKESK. The CDR3 is 13 amino acids. Trimming at V came to 8 bases and at J to 8 bases, leaving 2 bases not matched to a gene. Unique molecular identifiers tagged the TCR beta cDNA libraries. Each sample of about 0.95 to 11 million input T cells yielded roughly 500,000 cDNA molecules, so each molecule approximated one T cell. A single record per CDR3 protein comes from TCRdb applying MiXCR to the PCR reads. The table includes some 240,000 distinct CDR3 sequences, just over 35% detected once. This record comes from a study of post-analysis software for immune sequencing data. Whole-study context: Relapsing-remitting, secondary progressive and progressive-relapsing courses of multiple sclerosis were included.

General observations from the study: Under F measure analysis, samples from one preparation batch co-clustered strongly. Controls showed lower frequencies than patients for several TRBV segments, and TRBV5-6, TRBV5-1 and TRBV20-1 were among these.

The gene calls are TRBV14 and TRBJ1-6, with 11 bases identical to TRBD1. The clonotype comes from a girl aged 5-17 years with multiple sclerosis. The sequencing input was blood. CDR3: CASGGQGDSPLHF. The CDR3 DNA sequence: TGTGCCAGCGGGGGACAGGGGGATTCACCCCTCCACTTT.